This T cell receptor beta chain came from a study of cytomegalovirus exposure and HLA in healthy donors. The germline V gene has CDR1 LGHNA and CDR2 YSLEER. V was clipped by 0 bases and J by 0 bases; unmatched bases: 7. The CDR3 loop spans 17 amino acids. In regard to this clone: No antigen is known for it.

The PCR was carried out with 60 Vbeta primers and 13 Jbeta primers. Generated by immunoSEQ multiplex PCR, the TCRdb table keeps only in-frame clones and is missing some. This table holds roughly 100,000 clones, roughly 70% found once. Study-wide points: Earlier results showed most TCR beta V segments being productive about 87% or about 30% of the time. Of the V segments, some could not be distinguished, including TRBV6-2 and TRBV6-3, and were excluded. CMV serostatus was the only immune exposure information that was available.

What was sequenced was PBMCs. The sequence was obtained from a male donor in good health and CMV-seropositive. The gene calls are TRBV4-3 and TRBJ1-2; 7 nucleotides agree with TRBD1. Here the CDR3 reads CASSQEARGPSNYGYTF. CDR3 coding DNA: TGCGCCAGCAGCCAAGAAGCGAGGGGGCCCTCTAACTATGGCTACACCTTC.